This TCR beta chain was observed in a study of T cell changes during pregnancy in multiple sclerosis. Per the germline V gene, CDR1 is MDHEN and CDR2 is SYDVKM. The V segment lost 3 bases and the J segment 9 bases; nucleotides outside the gene matches: 10. This CDR3 has 14 amino acids. Clones were read by immunoSEQ multiplex PCR, and TCRdb kept only the in-frame ones, dropping some. The sample consists of over 45,000 clones, 93% of them appearing once. Sample: CD8+ T cells from peripheral blood mononuclear cells, taken in the third trimester of pregnancy. The sequence was obtained from a female donor with multiple sclerosis, enrolled in a pregnancy study. The J gene is TRBJ2-5, the V gene TRBV28; 7 bases map to TRBD1. This CDR3 is CASSFGGQEKAQYF. CDR3 nucleotides: TGTGCCAGCAGTTTTGGCGGACAGGAAAAAGCCCAGTACTTC.